Listed here is a single T cell receptor beta chain. The data were taken from a study of blood T cell repertoires in COVID-19. Study at large: Some COVID-19 samples were acute and others convalescent; all came from the United States, Italy and Spain.

Per the study methods: Counts of nucleated cells, estimated from reference gene primer amplification, were obtained. Clones were read by immunoSEQ multiplex PCR, and TCRdb kept only the in-frame ones, dropping some. From that table come the V and J calls and clone size; the DNA was used to work out D and trimming. This table holds over 400,000 clones, roughly 85% found once. The germline CDR1 and CDR2 sequences are MNHEY and SMNVEV (reference sequence). Trimming cost V 4 bases and J 8 bases, with 17 bases left between them. The CDR3 contains 14 residues. This TCR came from a human donor in a cohort sampled during active COVID-19. This chain uses TRBV27 with TRBJ1-2; D might be TRBD1 (5 bases). The sample comprised peripheral blood. CDR3 in amino acids: CASSSGLRVEGYTF. CDR3 bases: TGTGCCAGCAGTTCGGGACTCAGGGTTGAAGGCTACACCTTC.